This entry describes one TCR beta chain. No antigen is known for it. The TCR-sequenced patients were a few responders to pembrolizumab. This table comes from immunoSEQ multiplex PCR, and its TCRdb copy is limited to in-frame clones, with some not included. The sample lists 45,000 to 55,000 clones; roughly 80% were seen once. The CDR3 sequence is 15 residues long. The germline CDR1 and CDR2 sequences are SGDLS and YYNGEE. V shed 2 bases and J 4 bases; nucleotides not matched to a gene: 3. The sample comes from a study of PD-1 blockade in mismatch repair-deficient tumors. Across the study: Patients had over 10 mismatch repair-deficient cancer types, all previously treated and progressing. Overall study findings and caveats: Rapid post-treatment expansion, then contraction, generally preceding radiologic response, marked tumor-resident clones.

The receptor comes from an adult with mismatch repair-deficient cancer. The specimen was peripheral blood, collected approximately 20 weeks after starting pembrolizumab. The rearrangement links TRBV9 to TRBJ2-3; 11 bases line up with TRBD2. CDR3 loop: CASSVTSGTADTQYF. CDR3 DNA sequence: TGTGCCAGCAGCGTGACTAGCGGGACGGCAGATACGCAGTATTTT.